Sequencing of this T cell receptor beta chain was carried out in a study of regulatory T cells in long-lasting Graves disease. General study findings and limits: A greater number of public clonotypes (more than 2,500) was shared by persistent patients than by new patients (around 960).

TCR beta libraries were built with iRepertoire HTBI primers and Arm-PCR of CDR3 regions. TCRdb ran MiXCR on the multiplex PCR reads and lists one entry per CDR3 protein. Counted here are more than 300,000 distinct CDR3 sequences, about 14% occurring once; the ten biggest clones make up roughly 20%. Trimming removed 5 bases from V and 6 bases from J; junction bases left unmatched: 5. Per the germline V gene, CDR1 is SEHNR and CDR2 is FQNEAQ (reference sequence). The CDR3 consists of 15 residues. This clonotype was seen ten or more times. Its cognate antigen is unknown. Time point given: newly diagnosed GD, antithyroid drugs for less than 3 months. From PBMCs, RNA was extracted and then used to make the TCR library.

The chain has TRBV7-9 and TRBJ2-1; the match to TRBD1 covers 12 bases. The clonotype was recovered from a female donor with Graves disease. The source material was peripheral blood mononuclear cells (PBMCs), sampled at new diagnosis, from a patient treated with antithyroid drugs. The CDR3 sequence is CASSRDRGRFNEQFF. CDR3 bases: TGTGCCAGCAGCCGGGACAGGGGGCGCTTCAATGAGCAGTTCTTC.